This TCR beta chain came from a study of blood T cell repertoires in COVID-19. TCRdb's table, derived via immunoSEQ multiplex PCR, lists solely in-frame clones and lacks some. Of hundreds of thousands of clones in the sample, under 95% were seen once. V lost 5 bases and J 3 bases, leaving 19 bases between the germline ends. From germline, CDR1 is SGHVS and CDR2 FQNEAQ. This CDR3 spans 16 amino acids. The specimen was peripheral blood. The TCR was taken from a woman in her late teens or twenties who had recovered from COVID-19. The gene calls are TRBV7-8 and TRBJ1-1; tentative D call: TRBD1 (6 bases). CDR3 sequence (DNA): TGTGCCAGCAGCCCCGGGAGGGGGATTGAGTACACTGAAGCTTTCTTT. It encodes CASSPGRGIEYTEAFF. Full variable domain (rest looked up from reference TRBV7-8 and TRBJ1-1): GAGVSQSPRYKVAKRGQDVALRCDPISGHVSLFWYQQALGQGPEFLTYFQNEAQLDKSGLPSDRFFAERPEGSVSTLKIQRTQQEDSAVYLCASSPGRGIEYTEAFFGQGTRLTVV.